These T cell receptor beta chains were read from a single sample in a study of blood T cells in healthy people across ages. One entry per CDR3 protein results from TCRdb running MiXCR on the 5' RACE reads. This sample has about 1.5 million distinct CDR3 sequences, with about 42% found just once. Sequencing was done on a sample of blood. The receptors were sampled from a woman in her late teens or twenties in good health. CDR3s include the opening cysteine and the closing phenylalanine or tryptophan. D genes are given only for firm matches. Only some rows state a clone size, as once, few, many or a class for expanded clones.

abundance	d_gene	j_gene	v_gene	CDR3aa	CDR3nt
-	-	TRBJ1-6	TRBV13	CASSQGGVHNSPLHF	TGTGCCAGCAGCCAAGGGGGGGTCCATAATTCACCCCTCCACTTT
-	-	TRBJ2-7	TRBV5-5	CASSAARTARYEQYF	TGTGCCAGCAGCGCCGCAAGGACAGCGAGATACGAGCAGTACTTC
-	-	TRBJ2-1	TRBV29-1	CSVERRTYNEQFF	TGCAGCGTTGAAAGGCGGACCTACAATGAGCAGTTCTTC
once	TRBD2	TRBJ2-5	TRBV9	CASSTTSGTHNEQYF	TGTGCCAGCAGCACCACTAGCGGGACCCACAATGAGCAGTACTTC
-	TRBD1	TRBJ2-3	TRBV20-1	CSASAGTGSNTQYF	TGCAGTGCTTCAGCTGGGACAGGGAGCAATACGCAGTATTTT
-	-	TRBJ2-5	TRBV20-1	CSARELRTAIQETQYF	TGCAGTGCTAGAGAACTAAGGACAGCGATCCAAGAGACCCAGTACTTC
-	-	TRBJ2-7	TRBV7-2	CASSLARFLGYEQYF	TGTGCCAGCAGCTTAGCGCGGTTCTTAGGCTACGAGCAGTACTTC
-	TRBD2	TRBJ2-1	TRBV5-1	CASSSRKRERYNEQFF	TGCGCCAGCAGTTCTCGAAAGCGGGAGCGGTACAATGAGCAGTTCTTC
-	-	TRBJ1-1	TRBV4-3	CASSHLNRRSEAFF	TGCGCCAGCAGCCACCTGAACAGGAGGTCTGAAGCTTTCTTT
-	-	TRBJ1-1	TRBV28	CASITGTPPLAFF	TGTGCCAGCATAACCGGGACACCGCCGTTGGCTTTCTTT
-	-	TRBJ2-2	TRBV27	CASSSRDSGYTGELFF	TGTGCCAGCAGTTCCCGGGACTCAGGCTACACCGGGGAGCTGTTTTTT
-	-	TRBJ1-4	TRBV6-5	CASSYWGGREKLFF	TGTGCCAGCAGTTACTGGGGGGGAAGGGAAAAACTGTTTTTT
-	-	TRBJ2-5	TRBV25-1	CAAQGGSQETQYF	TGTGCCGCACAAGGGGGTTCCCAAGAGACCCAGTACTTC
-	TRBD1	TRBJ1-4	TRBV5-5	CASSLGTGQFEKLFF	TGTGCCAGCAGCTTAGGGACAGGGCAGTTTGAAAAACTGTTTTTT
-	-	TRBJ1-1	TRBV5-4	CANSRIYGRDTEAFF	TGTGCCAACAGCCGAATCTATGGAAGGGACACTGAAGCTTTCTTT
few	-	TRBJ2-7	TRBV7-2	CASSRTAFYEQYF	TGTGCCAGCAGCCGGACAGCATTCTACGAGCAGTACTTC
-	-	TRBJ2-7	TRBV20-1	CSARDGHSEPLRTYEQYF	TGCAGTGCTAGAGATGGGCACTCTGAACCTTTACGAACCTACGAGCAGTACTTC
-	-	TRBJ1-5	TRBV6-6	CASSRDLSGEPQHF	TGTGCCAGCAGCCGAGACCTTTCCGGGGAGCCCCAGCATTTT
few	-	TRBJ2-7	TRBV20-1	CSANRVHEQYF	TGCAGTGCAAACAGGGTGCACGAGCAGTACTTC
few	TRBD1	TRBJ2-5	TRBV4-1	CASSRGTGGEQYF	TGCGCCAGCAGCCGCGGGACAGGGGGAGAGCAGTACTTC
-	TRBD1	TRBJ1-1	TRBV3-1	CASSQQGVAEAFF	TGTGCCAGCAGCCAACAGGGGGTGGCTGAAGCTTTCTTT
-	-	TRBJ1-2	TRBV12-3/TRBV12-4	CASSLAFAGYTF	TGTGCCAGCAGTTTAGCGTTTGCGGGCTACACCTTC
-	-	TRBJ2-5	TRBV2	CASSEAVVETQYF	TGTGCCAGCAGTGAAGCAGTAGTGGAGACCCAGTACTTC
-	-	TRBJ2-5	TRBV5-6	CASSYPGHGNEQYF	TGTGCCAGCAGTTACCCAGGACATGGGAATGAGCAGTACTTC
-	-	TRBJ2-3	TRBV29-1	CSVYSLTPEIVSITDTQYF	TGCAGCGTGTACTCTCTGACACCTGAGATTGTTTCAATCACAGATACGCAGTATTTT
-	-	TRBJ2-7	TRBV20-1	CSARARGAYEQYF	TGCAGTGCTAGAGCAAGGGGGGCCTACGAGCAGTACTTC
-	TRBD1	TRBJ2-5	TRBV28	CASSLGTGGTETLYF	TGTGCCAGCAGTCTAGGGACAGGGGGCACAGAGACCCTGTACTTC
-	-	TRBJ1-3	TRBV20-1	CSARQGHNTIYF	TGCAGTGCTAGGCAGGGCCACAACACCATATATTTT
-	-	TRBJ2-1	TRBV27	CASSFQVQAVGGNEQFF	TGTGCCAGCAGTTTCCAGGTTCAGGCAGTCGGAGGCAATGAGCAGTTCTTC
-	TRBD2	TRBJ2-5	TRBV7-8	CASSLSTGGGQETQYF	TGTGCCAGCAGCTTATCCACTGGCGGGGGGCAAGAGACCCAGTACTTC
few	-	TRBJ2-1	TRBV20-1	CSARDPKANNEQFF	TGCAGTGCCAGGGACCCGAAGGCCAACAATGAGCAGTTCTTC
few	-	TRBJ1-3	TRBV3-1	CASSQPTGGSGNTIYF	TGTGCCAGCAGCCAGCCAACCGGGGGCTCTGGAAACACCATATATTTT
once	TRBD2	TRBJ2-7	TRBV4-1	CASSQGLAGARHYEQYF	TGCGCCAGCAGCCAGGGACTAGCGGGAGCGCGTCACTACGAGCAGTACTTC
-	-	TRBJ1-1	TRBV18	CASSPPGWNTEAFF	TGTGCCAGCTCACCACCGGGTTGGAACACTGAAGCTTTCTTT
-	TRBD2	TRBJ2-1	TRBV9	CASSDSRGTSGGNEQFF	TGTGCCAGCAGCGACTCGCGCGGGACTAGCGGGGGGAATGAGCAGTTCTTC
-	-	TRBJ2-1	TRBV20-1	CSASETRYNEQFF	TGCAGTGCTAGTGAGACTAGATACAATGAGCAGTTCTTC
-	-	TRBJ1-6	TRBV6-5	CASSYEGWAGYNSPLHF	TGTGCCAGCAGTTACGAAGGATGGGCAGGCTATAATTCACCCCTCCACTTT
few	TRBD2	TRBJ2-7	TRBV20-1	CSARDSGGSYNEQYF	TGCAGTGCTAGAGATAGCGGGGGCTCCTACAATGAGCAGTACTTC
-	-	TRBJ2-3	TRBV7-9	CASSSRTKTDTQYF	TGTGCCAGCAGCTCCCGGACCAAGACAGATACGCAGTATTTT
-	-	TRBJ2-3	TRBV9	CASSADYAYTDTQYF	TGTGCCAGCAGCGCCGACTACGCCTACACAGATACGCAGTATTTT
many	TRBD1	TRBJ1-2	TRBV20-1	CSVLTGDYGYTF	TGCAGTGTCCTGACAGGGGACTATGGCTACACCTTC
-	TRBD2	TRBJ2-7	TRBV18	CASSVRELSYEQYF	TGTGCCAGCTCGGTGCGGGAGCTCTCCTACGAGCAGTACTTC